This entry lists 11 T cell receptor beta chains sequenced from one sample in a study of human T cells and chemical hapten exposure. The time point was: patch test 1, 2 weeks after DPC sensitization. Described treatment: therapeutic diphenylcyclopropenone sensitization with weekly scalp DPC. MiXCR, applied by TCRdb to the RACE reads, yields one record per CDR3 protein. The table lists roughly 360,000 distinct CDR3 sequences, around 5% of them singletons. This specimen consisted of whole blood, obtained in connection with sensitization to the hapten diphenylcyclopropenone (DPC). Source of these receptors: a woman between 45 and 65 years old with alopecia areata. Some clones in this sample may be carry-over from other donors' samples.

The chain combines TRBV6-1 with TRBJ2-1, with a tentative D call TRBD1 (6 bases). The germline gives CDR1 MNHNS, CDR2 SASEGT. The V end was cut by 6 bases, the J end by 5 bases, with 11 bases between. This CDR3 region has 13 residues. The CDR3 is CASSSTGHNEQFF. Here the CDR3 DNA reads TGTGCCAGCAGCTCAACAGGGCACAATGAGCAGTTCTTC.

This clonotype occurred a few times. This chain joins TRBV2 and TRBJ2-1; TRBD2 aligns across 8 bases. V shed 4 bases, J shed 6 bases, and the junction held 5 bases outside the gene matches. Germline CDR1 reads SNHLY; CDR2 reads FYNNEI. This CDR3 contains 14 residues. CDR3 sequence reads: CASSGAGARNEQFF. DNA of the CDR3: TGTGCCAGCAGTGGAGCGGGGGCTCGCAATGAGCAGTTCTTC.

Many counts were recorded for this clonotype. The chain joins TRBV18 to TRBJ1-4; 9 bases are a match to TRBD1. After removal of 3 bases from V and 8 bases from J, the junction contained 7 bases not matched to a gene. This CDR3 spans 15 amino acids. Germline V CDR1 and CDR2: KGHSH, LQKENI. Here the CDR3 DNA reads TGTGCCAGCTCACCGGACAGGGGCCAGCGGGAAAAACTGTTTTTT. As protein: CASSPDRGQREKLFF. Looking up the rest from reference TRBV18 and TRBJ1-4 gives the full variable domain: NAGVMQNPRHLVRRRGQEARLRCSPMKGHSHVYWYRQLPEEGLKFMVYLQKENIIDESGMPKERFSAEFPKEGPSILRIQQVVRGDSAAYFCASSPDRGQREKLFFGSGTQLSVL.

The chain combines TRBV6-1 with TRBJ1-3, with D unclear. V was trimmed by 0 bases and J by 2 bases, leaving 8 bases between them. The CDR3 sequence is 15 residues long. Per germline, CDR1 MNHNS and CDR2 SASEGT. In nucleotides, the CDR3 is TGTGCCAGCAGTGAAGCGGTGACACCTGGAAACACCATATATTTT. Translation: CASSEAVTPGNTIYF.

This clonotype was counted a few times. V usage is TRBV5-1 and J usage is TRBJ1-6, with 12 nucleotides matching TRBD1. The ends lost 4 bases at V and 8 bases at J; junction bases unmatched: 4. CDR3 length equals 15 residues. The germline V gene encodes CDR1 SGHRS and CDR2 YFSETQ. The CDR3 loop reads CASSLGQGAHSPLHF. The CDR3 coding sequence is TGCGCCAGCAGCCTGGGACAGGGGGCGCATTCACCCCTCCACTTT.

This clonotype was seen many times. This chain connects TRBV20-1 to TRBJ2-7; 13 nucleotides match TRBD2. This CDR3 has 16 amino acids. Germline V gives CDR1 DFQATT, CDR2 SNEGSKA (reference sequence). Trimming at V came to 3 bases and at J to 1 base, leaving 6 bases not matched to a gene. For the CDR3, the DNA is TGCAGTGCTAGGAGGACTAGCGGGAGTTCTTCCTACGAGCAGTACTTC. Its translation: CSARRTSGSSSYEQYF.

This clonotype has at least ten counts. This rearrangement joins TRBV30 to TRBJ1-1, with unresolved D. This CDR3 has 12 amino acids. Germline loops: CDR1 GTSNPN, CDR2 SVGIG (reference sequence). The V end was cut by 1 base, the J end by 7 bases, with 10 bases between. CDR3 DNA sequence: TGTGCCTGGAGTGCTTCACCCGGTGAAGCTTTCTTT. Amino acids: CAWSASPGEAFF.

The chain joins TRBV27 to TRBJ2-3; either TRBD1 or TRBD2 may supply D (6 bases each). CDR3 length: 13 amino acids. Germline V gene sequence: CDR1 MNHEY, CDR2 SMNVEV (reference sequence). Trimming stripped 6 bases from V and 1 base from J, with 8 bases between. CDR3 nucleotide sequence: TGTGCCAGCAGGAGGGGGGGCACAGATACGCAGTATTTT. Its translation: CASRRGGTDTQYF.

This clonotype was recorded many times. V usage is TRBV14 and J usage is TRBJ1-1; D is undetermined. Deletions cut 0 bases from V and 2 bases from J, with 1 base between. This CDR3 is built from 12 residues. Per the germline V gene, CDR1 is SGHDN and CDR2 is FVKESK. CDR3 in DNA: TGTGCCAGCAGCCAAGATAACACTGAAGCTTTCTTT. Translation: CASSQDNTEAFF.

CDR3 region: CARTVGLGNTIYF. For the CDR3, the DNA is TGTGCCAGGACAGTGGGGCTCGGAAACACCATATATTTT. This chain connects TRBV28 to TRBJ1-3; tentatively, D is TRBD1 (5 bases). Germline V gives CDR1 MDHEN, CDR2 SYDVKM. The CDR3 extends over 13 amino acids. Trimming cost V 9 bases and J 4 bases, with 13 bases left between them.

The sample holds a few counts of this clonotype. The rearrangement links TRBV20-1 to TRBJ2-3, with 11 nucleotides matching TRBD2. The germline CDR1 and CDR2 sequences are DFQATT and SNEGSKA (reference sequence). CDR3 length equals 17 residues. The V segment lost 5 bases and the J segment 4 bases; nucleotides outside the gene matches: 14. As DNA, the CDR3 is TGCAGTGCTCTTAAGAGCCGTACTAGCGGGGGCGCAGATACGCAGTATTTT. It encodes CSALKSRTSGGADTQYF.